This TCR beta chain came from a study of T cell responses to AZD1222 COVID-19 vaccine. Pooled samples include second doses given at about 4 or 12 weeks. Data came from immunoSEQ multiplex PCR; TCRdb stores just in-frame clones and leaves some out. Altogether fewer than 180,000 clones are present, 92% being singletons, with the ten largest covering 2.5% to 3.5%. This clone was found once. The receptor was derived from an adult who received the AZD1222 COVID-19 vaccine. Sample: peripheral blood, taken 28 days after the second AZD1222 dose.

The CDR3 coding sequence is TGTGCCAGTAGAAGCGGAGGGACTAGCGGGCCCTACGAGCAGTACTTC. Its protein product is CASRSGGTSGPYEQYF. V and J are TRBV19 and TRBJ2-7, with 12 bases aligning to TRBD2. Trimming cost V 6 bases and J 2 bases; bases outside gene matches: 8. The CDR3 runs to 16 residues. The germline V gene encodes CDR1 LNHDA and CDR2 SQIVND (reference sequence).